This T cell receptor beta chain was identified during a study of T cells after yellow fever vaccination. Study-level findings and limits: Just a small share of clonotypes turned up in the CD4 compartment as well as the CD8 compartment. A weaker secondary response peaked on day 5, the primary on day 15.

Template-switching 5'RACE yielded the TCR cDNA; a universal primer site and UMIs were added in the process. TCRdb ran MiXCR on the 5' RACE reads and lists one entry per CDR3 protein. This table holds under 550,000 distinct CDR3 sequences, less than 25% found once. There are a few counts of this clonotype. Its antigen is unidentified. Germline V gene sequence: CDR1 DFQATT, CDR2 SNEGSKA (reference sequence). This CDR3 has 12 amino acids. V gave up 3 bases and J gave up 2 bases, with 7 bases separating them. The sequence came from a man younger than 30 who received the YFV17D yellow fever vaccine. The sample consisted of PBMCs, taken 20 to 25 days after the first yellow fever vaccination. V usage is TRBV20-1 and J usage is TRBJ2-5, with D unclear. The CDR3 region is CSARAQQETQYF. The CDR3 DNA is TGCAGTGCTAGGGCCCAACAAGAGACCCAGTACTTC.